This TCR beta chain appears in the sequencing data of a study of T cell clonotyping in hematopoietic cell transplantation. Study-wide findings and caveats: After transplant, recipient diversity fell while pathologically expanded clonotypes grew through day 180. No sorting was done, leaving CD4 and CD8 contributions mixed.

As regards this clone: Its antigen is as yet unknown.

Clones were sequenced by immunoSEQ multiplex PCR, and TCRdb holds only the in-frame ones, with some missing. The sample records about 6,400 clones, roughly nine tenths being singletons. CDR3 length equals 13 residues. The junction had 2 bases not matched to a gene; V was cut back by 6 bases and J by 4 bases. Germline V gene data show CDR1 as MDHEN and CDR2 as SYDVKM. The rearrangement joins TRBV28 to TRBJ1-4; 7 positions agree with TRBD1. The clonotype comes from a male patient aged 35-50 years who had an allogeneic stem cell transplant from an unrelated donor, so the T cells may come from the graft donor. Some clones in this sample may be carry-over from other donors' samples. Source: peripheral blood mononuclear cells, taken 100 days after allogeneic stem cell transplant. The CDR3 loop is CASSWDSNEKLFF. In nucleotides, the CDR3 is TGTGCCAGCAGCTGGGACAGTAATGAAAAACTGTTTTTT. The full variable domain, its missing parts supplied by reference TRBV28 and TRBJ1-4, is DVKVTQSSRYLVKRTGEKVFLECVQDMDHENMFWYRQDPGLGLRLIYFSYDVKMKEKGDIPEGYSVSREKKERFSLILESASTNQTSMYLCASSWDSNEKLFFGSGTQLSVL.